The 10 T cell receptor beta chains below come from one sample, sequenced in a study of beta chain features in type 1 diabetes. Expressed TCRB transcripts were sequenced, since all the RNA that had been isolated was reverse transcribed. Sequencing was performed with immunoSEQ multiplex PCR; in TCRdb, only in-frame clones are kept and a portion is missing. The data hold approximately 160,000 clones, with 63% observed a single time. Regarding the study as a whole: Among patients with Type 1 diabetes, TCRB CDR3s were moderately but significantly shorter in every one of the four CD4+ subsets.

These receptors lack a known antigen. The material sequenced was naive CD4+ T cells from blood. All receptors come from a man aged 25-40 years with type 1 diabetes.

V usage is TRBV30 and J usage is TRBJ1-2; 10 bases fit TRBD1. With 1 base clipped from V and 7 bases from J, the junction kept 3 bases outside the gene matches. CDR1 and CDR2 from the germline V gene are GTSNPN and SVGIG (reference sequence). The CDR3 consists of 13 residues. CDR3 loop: CAWSEDRGFGYTF. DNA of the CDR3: TGTGCCTGGAGTGAGGACAGGGGGTTTGGCTACACCTTC.

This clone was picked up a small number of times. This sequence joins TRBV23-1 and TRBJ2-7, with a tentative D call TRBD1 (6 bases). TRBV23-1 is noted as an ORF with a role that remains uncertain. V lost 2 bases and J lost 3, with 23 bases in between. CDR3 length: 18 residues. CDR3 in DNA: TGCGCCAGCAGTCAACCACGACAGGACAAGACCTTATGCTACGAGCAGTACTTC. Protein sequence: CASSQPRQDKTLCYEQYF.

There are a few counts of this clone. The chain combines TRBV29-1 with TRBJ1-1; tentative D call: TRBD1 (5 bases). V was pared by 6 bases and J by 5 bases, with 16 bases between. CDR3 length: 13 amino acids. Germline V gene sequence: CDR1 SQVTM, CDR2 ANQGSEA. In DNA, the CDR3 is TGCAGCGTCGCGGGGGATAGGAATACTGAAGCTTTCTTT. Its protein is CSVAGDRNTEAFF.

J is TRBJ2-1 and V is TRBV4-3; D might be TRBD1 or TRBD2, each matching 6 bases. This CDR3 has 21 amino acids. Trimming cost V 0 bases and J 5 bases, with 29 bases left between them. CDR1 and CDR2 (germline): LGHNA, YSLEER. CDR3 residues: CASSQDRSRGGLRSIHNEQFF. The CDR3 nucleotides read TGCGCCAGCAGCCAAGATCGAAGCAGGGGAGGATTACGGTCGATCCACAATGAGCAGTTCTTC.

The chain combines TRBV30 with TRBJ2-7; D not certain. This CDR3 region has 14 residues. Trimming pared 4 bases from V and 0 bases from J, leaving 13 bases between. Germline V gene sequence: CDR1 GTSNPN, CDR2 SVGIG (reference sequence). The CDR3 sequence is CAWNRFESSYEQYF. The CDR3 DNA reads TGTGCCTGGAATCGGTTCGAGAGCTCCTACGAGCAGTACTTC.

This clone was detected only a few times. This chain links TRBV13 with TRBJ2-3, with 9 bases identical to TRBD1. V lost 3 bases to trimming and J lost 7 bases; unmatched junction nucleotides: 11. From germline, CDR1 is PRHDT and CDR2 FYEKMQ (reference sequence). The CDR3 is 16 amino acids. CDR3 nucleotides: TGTGCCAGCAGCTTTTTCCGGGACAGGGTTAAACATACGCAGTATTTT. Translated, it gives CASSFFRDRVKHTQYF.

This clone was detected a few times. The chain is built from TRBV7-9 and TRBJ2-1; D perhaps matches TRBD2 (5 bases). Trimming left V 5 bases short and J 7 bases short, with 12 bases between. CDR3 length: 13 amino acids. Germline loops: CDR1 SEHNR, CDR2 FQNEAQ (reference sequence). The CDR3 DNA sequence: TGTGCCAGCAGCCTGGGCCCGGGGAATGAGCAGTTCTTC. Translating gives CASSLGPGNEQFF.

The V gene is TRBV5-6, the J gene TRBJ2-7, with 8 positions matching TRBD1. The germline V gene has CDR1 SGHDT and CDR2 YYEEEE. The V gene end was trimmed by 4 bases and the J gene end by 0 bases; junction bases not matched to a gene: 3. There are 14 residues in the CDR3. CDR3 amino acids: CASSIGQGSYEQYF. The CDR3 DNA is TGTGCCAGCAGCATCGGACAGGGCTCCTACGAGCAGTACTTC.

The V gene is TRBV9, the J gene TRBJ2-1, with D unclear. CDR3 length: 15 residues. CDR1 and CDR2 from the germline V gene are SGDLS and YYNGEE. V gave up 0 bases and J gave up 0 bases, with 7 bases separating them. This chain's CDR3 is CASSVALGSYNEQFF. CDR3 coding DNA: TGTGCCAGCAGCGTAGCGTTAGGCTCCTACAATGAGCAGTTCTTC.

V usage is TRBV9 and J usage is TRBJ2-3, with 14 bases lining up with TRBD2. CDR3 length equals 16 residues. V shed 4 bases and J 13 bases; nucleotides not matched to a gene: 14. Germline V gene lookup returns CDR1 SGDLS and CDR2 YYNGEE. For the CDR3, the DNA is TGTGCCAGCAGCCGCCAACCGGGACTAGCGGGGGCCTGGAAGTATTTT. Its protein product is CASSRQPGLAGAWKYF.